This T cell receptor beta chain originates from a study of cytomegalovirus exposure and HLA in healthy donors. Germline V gives CDR1 SGHDN, CDR2 FVKESK. V lost 0 bases, J lost 9 bases, and 12 bases lay in between. CDR3 length: 14 amino acids. Study-level points and caveats: TCR beta chain V- and J-gene trimming was linked, in a later analysis, to a missense variant in DCLRE1C.

The PCR was carried out with 60 Vbeta primers and 13 Jbeta primers. TCRdb keeps only in-frame clones here, not all; method: immunoSEQ multiplex PCR. The sample has 160,000 or so clones, around 77% seen once; the top ten hold over 1.2%. As to this clone: The antigen is not known.

The TCR sequence derives from a man aged 60-69 years in good health and CMV-seronegative. The chain is built from TRBV14 and TRBJ2-1, with no clear D. The sequenced sample consisted of PBMCs. In nucleotides, the CDR3 is TGTGCCAGCAGCCAAGATGGTATGACTCTTGAGCAGTTCTTC. Protein sequence: CASSQDGMTLEQFF.